Listed here are 12 T cell receptor beta chains from one sample, sequenced in a study of type 1 regulatory T cells. TCRdb ran MiXCR on the reads and lists one entry per CDR3 protein. This sample carries 75,000 to 100,000 distinct CDR3 sequences, roughly 31% of them seen once, and the ten largest clones take 2% to 2.5%. The specimen sequenced was CD4+ T cells, either the whole sample or a sorted fraction (not recorded which). These TCRs come from a human donor in good health.

This sequence joins TRBV5-1 and TRBJ1-1; 8 nucleotides agree with TRBD1. V dropped 0 bases and J dropped 7; count of bases not matched to a gene: 8. Germline CDR1 is SGHRS and CDR2 is YFSETQ. This CDR3 has 15 amino acids. This CDR3 is CASSLATGQGGEAFF. The CDR3, as DNA: TGCGCCAGCAGCTTGGCGACCGGACAGGGCGGTGAAGCTTTCTTT.

The chain is built from TRBV5-1 and TRBJ2-1, with no clear D. V shed 4 bases and J shed 0 bases, with 11 bases lying between them. Germline CDR1 reads SGHRS; CDR2 reads YFSETQ. The length of the CDR3 is 15 residues. The CDR3 sequence: CASSPHSSSYNEQFF. The CDR3 DNA sequence: TGCGCCAGCAGCCCACACTCAAGCTCCTACAATGAGCAGTTCTTC.

This chain links TRBV20-1 with TRBJ2-1, with 12 bases matching TRBD2. Trimming removed 2 bases from V and 8 bases from J; junction bases left unmatched: 7. The CDR3 loop spans 15 amino acids. CDR1 and CDR2 from the germline V gene are DFQATT and SNEGSKA (reference sequence). CDR3 nucleotides: TGCAGTGCTAGACCTACTAGCGGGAGGATCCATGAGCAGTTCTTC. Protein product: CSARPTSGRIHEQFF.

This clonotype was observed a few times. The rearrangement uses TRBV20-1 and TRBJ2-1, with 14 positions matching TRBD2. The CDR3 is made up of 15 amino acids. The trim removed 5 bases at V and 10 bases at J, leaving 10 bases unmatched. Per the germline V gene, CDR1 is DFQATT and CDR2 is SNEGSKA (reference sequence). The CDR3 sequence is CSAYIPGLAGEEQFF. CDR3 nucleotide sequence: TGCAGTGCTTACATACCGGGACTAGCGGGAGAGGAGCAGTTCTTC.

The CDR3 here is CASSLFLGATGSNEQFF. CDR3 bases: TGTGCCAGCAGCTTGTTTCTGGGGGCGACTGGGTCCAATGAGCAGTTCTTC. This sequence joins TRBV5-4 and TRBJ2-1, with D possibly matching TRBD1 (6 bases). With 1 base removed from V and 6 bases from J, the gap between germline ends came to 20 bases. From germline, CDR1 is SGHNT and CDR2 YYREEE (reference sequence). The CDR3 is 17 residues long.

This chain uses TRBV7-2 with TRBJ2-6; no clear D gene. The CDR3 is 13 residues long. Germline V gene lookup returns CDR1 SGHTA and CDR2 FQGNSA. Trimming cost V 6 bases and J 1 base, with 4 bases left between them. CDR3 sequence (DNA): TGTGCCAGCAGTCGATCTGGGGCCAACGTCCTGACTTTC. Its protein product is CASSRSGANVLTF.

This chain links TRBV3-1 with TRBJ2-5; 9 bases fit TRBD2. Germline V gene data show CDR1 as LGHDT and CDR2 as YNNKEL (reference sequence). This CDR3 region has 16 residues. V lost 0 bases, J lost 5 bases, and 7 bases stayed unmatched. CDR3 region: CASSQDGASGTETQYF. CDR3 coding DNA: TGTGCCAGCAGCCAAGATGGTGCTAGCGGGACGGAGACCCAGTACTTC.

The chain joins TRBV4-3 to TRBJ2-2, with D perhaps TRBD2 (5 bases). This CDR3 spans 15 amino acids. From germline, CDR1 is LGHNA and CDR2 YSLEER. The V end was cut by 4 bases, the J end by 2 bases, with 11 bases between. CDR3 sequence reads: CASSPGKGNTGELFF. CDR3 DNA: TGCGCCAGCAGCCCGGGGAAGGGAAACACCGGGGAGCTGTTTTTT.

This clonotype has a handful of counts. The chain employs TRBV19 and TRBJ2-7; 11 bases align to TRBD1. The CDR3 has 15 amino acids. The V and J ends lost 5 bases and 4 bases, in that order; junction bases with no gene match: 7. CDR1 and CDR2 (germline): LNHDA, SQIVND (reference sequence). CDR3 nucleotides: TGTGCCAGTAGTCTTCCAGGACAGGGGGCGTACGAGCAGTACTTC. This translates into CASSLPGQGAYEQYF.

This chain joins TRBV29-1 and TRBJ1-4; the D gene is possibly TRBD1 (5 bases). Per the germline V gene, CDR1 is SQVTM and CDR2 is ANQGSEA. Trimming took 7 bases from V and 8 from J, leaving 17 bases between them. CDR3 size: 13 residues. CDR3 region: CSANGGEGEKLFF. The CDR3 DNA reads TGCAGCGCCAACGGAGGGGAGGGAGAAAAACTGTTTTTT.

This chain joins TRBV12-3 or TRBV12-4 and TRBJ1-1, with 8 bases aligning to TRBD1. The CDR3 has 14 amino acids. The V segment lost 6 bases and the J segment 0 bases; nucleotides outside the gene matches: 3. CDR3 sequence: CASRKDRVNTEAFF. Here the CDR3 DNA reads TGTGCCAGCAGAAAGGACAGGGTGAACACTGAAGCTTTCTTT.

V gene TRBV24-1 combines with J gene TRBJ2-5; TRBD2 agrees at 7 bases. With 3 bases clipped from V and 0 bases from J, the junction kept 3 bases outside the gene matches. From germline, CDR1 is KGHDR and CDR2 SFDVKD. The CDR3 covers 15 residues. The CDR3 sequence: CATSDPSGYQETQYF. As DNA, the CDR3 is TGTGCCACCAGTGATCCTAGCGGCTACCAAGAGACCCAGTACTTC.